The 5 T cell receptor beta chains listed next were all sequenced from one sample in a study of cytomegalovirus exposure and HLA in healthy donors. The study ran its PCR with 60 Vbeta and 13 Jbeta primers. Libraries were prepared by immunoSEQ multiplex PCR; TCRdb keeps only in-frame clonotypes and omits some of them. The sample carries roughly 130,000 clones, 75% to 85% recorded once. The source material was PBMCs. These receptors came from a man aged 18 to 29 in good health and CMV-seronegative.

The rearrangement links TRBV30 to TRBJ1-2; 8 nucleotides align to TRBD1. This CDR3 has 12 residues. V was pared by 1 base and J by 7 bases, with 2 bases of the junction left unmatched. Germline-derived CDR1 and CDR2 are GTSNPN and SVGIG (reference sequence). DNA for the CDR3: TGTGCCTGGAGTGCAGGGGGCCTTGGCTACACCTTC. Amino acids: CAWSAGGLGYTF. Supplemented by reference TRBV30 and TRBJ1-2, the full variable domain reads SQTIHQWPATLVQPVGSPLSLECTVEGTSNPNLYWYRQAAGRGLQLLFYSVGIGQISSEVPQNLSASRPQDRQFILSSKKLLLSDSGFYLCAWSAGGLGYTFGSGTRLTVV.

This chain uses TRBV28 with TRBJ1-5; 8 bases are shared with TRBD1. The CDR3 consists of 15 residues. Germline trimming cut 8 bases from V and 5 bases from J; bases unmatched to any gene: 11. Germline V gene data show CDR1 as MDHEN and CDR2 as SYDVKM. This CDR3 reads CASHLGDRPHQPQHF. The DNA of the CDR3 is TGTGCCAGCCATCTCGGGGACAGGCCCCATCAGCCCCAGCATTTT.

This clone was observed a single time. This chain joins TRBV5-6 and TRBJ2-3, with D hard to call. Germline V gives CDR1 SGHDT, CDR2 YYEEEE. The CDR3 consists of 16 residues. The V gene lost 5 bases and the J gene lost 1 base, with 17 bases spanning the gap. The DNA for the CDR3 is TGTGCCAGCAGGTTCCTTCTCCCAAGCCGCACAGATACGCAGTATTTT. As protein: CASRFLLPSRTDTQYF.

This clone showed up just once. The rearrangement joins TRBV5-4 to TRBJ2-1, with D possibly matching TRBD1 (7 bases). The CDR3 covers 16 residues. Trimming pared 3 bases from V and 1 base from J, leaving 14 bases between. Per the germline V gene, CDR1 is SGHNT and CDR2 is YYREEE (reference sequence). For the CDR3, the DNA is TGTGCCAGCAGCTCAGGGGGACTCCGGTCCTACAATGAGCAGTTCTTC. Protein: CASSSGGLRSYNEQFF.

CDR3 region: CAWSFPTGATRSNEKLFF. DNA of the CDR3: TGTGCCTGGAGTTTTCCGACAGGGGCCACCCGAAGTAATGAAAAACTGTTTTTT. The chain recombines TRBV30 with TRBJ1-4; 8 positions agree with TRBD1. Germline V gene sequence: CDR1 GTSNPN, CDR2 SVGIG (reference sequence). CDR3 size: 18 residues. V was pared by 2 bases and J by 4 bases, with 15 bases of the junction left unmatched.